Below, 10 T cell receptor beta chains from the same sample are listed, as sequenced in a study of identical twins. One entry per CDR3 protein results from TCRdb running MiXCR on the 5' RACE reads. Of under 350,000 distinct CDR3 sequences listed, 8% to 9.5% are singletons. This sample also appeared in a second study, on yellow fever vaccine responses in identical twins.

The source material was CD8+ T cells sorted from blood. Receptors originate from a woman younger than 30 in good health.

The chain carries TRBV7-9 and TRBJ2-7, with 7 bases fitting TRBD1. The CDR3 is 14 amino acids. Germline lookup yields CDR1 SEHNR and CDR2 FQNEAQ (reference sequence). V lost 1 base and J lost 4; bases outside the gene matches: 4. CDR3 sequence (DNA): TGTGCCAGCAGCTTAGAGGGGACAGTTTACGAGCAGTACTTC. Amino acid sequence: CASSLEGTVYEQYF.

This clonotype has only a few counts. The gene calls are TRBV9 and TRBJ2-7; 9 bases agree with TRBD2. Germline trimming cut 2 bases from V and 3 bases from J; bases unmatched to any gene: 3. Germline CDR1 and CDR2: SGDLS and YYNGEE. This CDR3 has 14 residues. In nucleotides, the CDR3 is TGTGCCAGCAGCGTCCTAGCGGGGTACTACGAGCAGTACTTC. Translating it yields CASSVLAGYYEQYF. The full variable domain, in which reference TRBV9 and TRBJ2-7 provide the parts outside the CDR3, is DSGVTQTPKHLITATGQRVTLRCSPRSGDLSVYWYQQSLDQGLQFLIQYYNGEERAKGNILERFSAQQFPDLHSELNLSSLELGDSALYFCASSVLAGYYEQYFGPGTRLTVT.

This clonotype was picked up many times. The chain carries TRBV12-3 or TRBV12-4 and TRBJ1-4, with 7 bases identical to TRBD1. The CDR3 is 15 residues long. V was pared by 4 bases and J by 4 bases, with 6 bases of the junction left unmatched. CDR3 protein: CASSSWDRLNEKLFF. The DNA for the CDR3 is TGTGCCAGCAGTTCCTGGGACAGACTTAATGAAAAACTGTTTTTT.

This clonotype was counted ten times or more. The chain links TRBV5-1 to TRBJ2-7; the D call may be TRBD1 or TRBD2 (5 bases each). Trimming pared 5 bases from V and 1 base from J, leaving 13 bases between. Germline values: CDR1 SGHRS, CDR2 YFSETQ. This CDR3 comprises 14 residues. Here the CDR3 reads CASRYRDGSYEQYF. DNA of the CDR3: TGCGCCAGCAGATACCGGGACGGTTCCTACGAGCAGTACTTC.

This clonotype came up a few times. The genes are TRBV4-1 and TRBJ2-2, with TRBD2 identical over 8 bases. Germline V gene lookup returns CDR1 MGHRA and CDR2 YSYEKL. This CDR3 has 15 residues. After removal of 0 bases from V and 14 bases from J, the junction contained 11 bases not matched to a gene. CDR3 protein: CASSQDDRAGGVLFF. CDR3 nucleotides: TGCGCCAGCAGCCAAGATGATAGGGCGGGGGGTGTTCTGTTTTTT.

This chain links TRBV5-1 with TRBJ2-3; the D gene is possibly TRBD1 (6 bases). The germline V gene encodes CDR1 SGHRS and CDR2 YFSETQ. The CDR3 has 15 amino acids. Trimming removed 0 bases from V and 4 bases from J, with 12 bases in between. CDR3 residues: CASSLDTGFPDTQYF. CDR3 nucleotides: TGCGCCAGCAGCTTGGATACAGGGTTCCCAGATACGCAGTATTTT. The full variable domain, with the rest looked up from reference TRBV5-1 and TRBJ2-3, is KAGVTQTPRYLIKTRGQQVTLSCSPISGHRSVSWYQQTPGQGLQFLFEYFSETQRNKGNFPGRFSGRQFSNSRSEMNVSTLELGDSALYLCASSLDTGFPDTQYFGPGTRLTVL.

The chain couples TRBV30 to TRBJ2-7; tentatively, D is TRBD1 (6 bases). With 2 bases removed from V and 0 bases from J, the gap between germline ends came to 8 bases. Germline-derived CDR1 and CDR2 are GTSNPN and SVGIG (reference sequence). The CDR3 runs to 13 residues. Here the CDR3 reads CAWSPDSSYEQYF. The CDR3 DNA is TGTGCCTGGAGTCCGGACAGCTCCTACGAGCAGTACTTC. Using reference TRBV30 and TRBJ2-7 for the parts outside the CDR3, the full variable domain is SQTIHQWPATLVQPVGSPLSLECTVEGTSNPNLYWYRQAAGRGLQLLFYSVGIGQISSEVPQNLSASRPQDRQFILSSKKLLLSDSGFYLCAWSPDSSYEQYFGPGTRLTVT.

This clonotype came up many times. The V gene is TRBV28, the J gene TRBJ1-5, with 7 bases identical to TRBD1. CDR1 is MDHEN, CDR2 SYDVKM, per germline. The CDR3 is made up of 13 amino acids. Losses at the gene ends were 9 bases for V and 10 bases for J; bases not matched to a gene: 12. The CDR3 region has the DNA TGTGCCAGTAGACAGGGCCTGTCAGGACCCCAGCATTTT. It is translated as CASRQGLSGPQHF.

This clonotype was counted between two and nine times. The V call is TRBV29-1, the J call TRBJ1-5; TRBD1 matches at 9 bases. This CDR3 is 14 amino acids long. Germline assignment: CDR1 SQVTM and CDR2 ANQGSEA. The V and J ends lost 6 bases and 3 bases, in that order; junction bases with no gene match: 6. The DNA of the CDR3 is TGCAGCGTCTTGACAGGGGGTCTCAATCAGCCCCAGCATTTT. Translated: CSVLTGGLNQPQHF.

The chain links TRBV7-9 to TRBJ1-2; 8 bases map to TRBD1. CDR3 length: 16 residues. J lost 6 bases, V lost 3 bases, and 12 bases had no gene match. Germline loops: CDR1 SEHNR, CDR2 FQNEAQ (reference sequence). In nucleotides, the CDR3 is TGTGCCAGCAGCTTGAGGGGGGACAGGATATCGGATGGCTACACCTTC. This codes for CASSLRGDRISDGYTF.